This TCR beta chain stems from a study of a mutant IDH1 vaccine in newly diagnosed glioma. Study overall: Patients came in for eight vaccinations, in weeks 1, 3, 5, 7, 11, 15, 19 and 23. Vaccine dosing followed radiotherapy by 4-6 weeks, or accompanied temozolomide cycles.

This CDR3 comprises 18 residues. The V gene's germline CDR1 is SGHAT and CDR2 FQNNGV. V shed 5 bases and J shed 0 bases, with 19 bases lying between them. This table comes from immunoSEQ multiplex PCR, and its TCRdb copy is limited to in-frame clones, with some not included. The table has some 40,000 clones, approximately 80% seen once. As to time point: week 23, last vaccination. With topical imiquimod, each dose of the vaccine consisted of 300 ug of mutant IDH1 20-mer peptide. New IDH1-mutant, ATRX-lost WHO grade 3 or 4 astrocytomas occurred in donors. In the case of this clone: Its matching antigen is unknown.

The sequence derives from a man aged 40-55 years with glioma. This chain links TRBV11-2 with TRBJ2-2; possible D gene TRBD1, 8 bases. The material sequenced was PBMCs, taken from a glioma patient whose treatment included an IDH1 peptide vaccine. CDR3 residues: CASSPRGGQAANTGELFF. The CDR3 nucleotides are TGTGCCAGCAGCCCTAGGGGGGGACAGGCCGCGAACACCGGGGAGCTGTTTTTT.